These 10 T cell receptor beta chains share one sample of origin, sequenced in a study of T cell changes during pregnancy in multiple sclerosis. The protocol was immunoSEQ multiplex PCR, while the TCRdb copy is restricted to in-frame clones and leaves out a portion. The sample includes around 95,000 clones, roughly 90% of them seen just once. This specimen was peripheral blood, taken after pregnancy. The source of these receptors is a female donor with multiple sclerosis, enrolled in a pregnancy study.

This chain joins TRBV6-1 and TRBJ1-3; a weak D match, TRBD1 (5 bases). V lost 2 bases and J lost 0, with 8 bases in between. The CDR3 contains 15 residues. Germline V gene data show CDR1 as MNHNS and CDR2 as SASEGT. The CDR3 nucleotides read TGTGCCAGCAGTGAAAGCAGGGCCTCTGGAAACACCATATATTTT. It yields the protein CASSESRASGNTIYF.

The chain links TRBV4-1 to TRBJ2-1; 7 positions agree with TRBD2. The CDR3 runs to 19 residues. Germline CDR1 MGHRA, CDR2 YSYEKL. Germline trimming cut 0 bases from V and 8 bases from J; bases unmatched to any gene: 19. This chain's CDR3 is CASSQESVVGGEGKDEQFF. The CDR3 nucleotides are TGCGCCAGCAGCCAAGAAAGTGTAGTTGGGGGGGAAGGGAAGGATGAGCAGTTCTTC.

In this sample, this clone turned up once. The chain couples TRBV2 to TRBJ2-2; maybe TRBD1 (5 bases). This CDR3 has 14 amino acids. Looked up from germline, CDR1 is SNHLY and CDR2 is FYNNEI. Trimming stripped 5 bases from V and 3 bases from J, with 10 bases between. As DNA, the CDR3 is TGTGCCAGCAGTAGGGGTTCTTACACCGGGGAGCTGTTTTTT. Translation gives CASSRGSYTGELFF. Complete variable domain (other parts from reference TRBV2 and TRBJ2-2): EPEVTQTPSHQVTQMGQEVILRCVPISNHLYFYWYRQILGQKVEFLVSFYNNEISEKSEIFDDQFSVERPDGSNFTLKIRSTKLEDSAMYFCASSRGSYTGELFFGEGSRLTVL.

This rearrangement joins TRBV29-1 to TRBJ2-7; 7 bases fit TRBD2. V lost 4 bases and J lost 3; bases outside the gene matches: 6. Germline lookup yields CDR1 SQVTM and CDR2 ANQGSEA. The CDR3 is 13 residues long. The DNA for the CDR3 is TGCAGCGTTGTGGGAGGGACCTACTACGAGCAGTACTTC. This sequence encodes CSVVGGTYYEQYF.

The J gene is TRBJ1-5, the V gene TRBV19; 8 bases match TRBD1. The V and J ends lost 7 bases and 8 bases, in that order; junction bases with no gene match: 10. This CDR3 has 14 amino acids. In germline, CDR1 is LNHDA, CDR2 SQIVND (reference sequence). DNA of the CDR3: TGTGCCAGTACGTCCGCAGGGGGCTTGGAGCCCCAGCATTTT. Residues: CASTSAGGLEPQHF.

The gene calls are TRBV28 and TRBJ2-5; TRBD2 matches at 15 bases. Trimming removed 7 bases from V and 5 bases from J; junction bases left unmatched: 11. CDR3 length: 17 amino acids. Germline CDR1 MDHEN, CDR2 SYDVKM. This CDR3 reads CASTTWTSGRGAETQYF. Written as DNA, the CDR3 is TGTGCCAGCACGACCTGGACTAGCGGGAGGGGAGCGGAGACCCAGTACTTC.

In DNA form, the CDR3 reads TGCGCCAGCAGCTCACAGGGGTCAGAGACCCAGTACTTC. Protein: CASSSQGSETQYF. The chain joins TRBV5-1 to TRBJ2-5; 7 positions match TRBD1. V dropped 3 bases and J dropped 4; count of bases not matched to a gene: 3. This CDR3 comprises 13 residues. CDR1 and CDR2 from the germline V gene are SGHRS and YFSETQ.

CDR3: CASSQDEQDNYGYTF. The CDR3 nucleotides read TGTGCCAGCAGCCAAGATGAACAGGACAACTATGGCTACACCTTC. The chain couples TRBV4-2 to TRBJ1-2; possibly TRBD1 for D (5 bases). The V end lost 0 bases, the J end lost 2 bases, and 10 bases lay between the germline ends. The germline CDR1 and CDR2 sequences are LGHNA and YNFKEQ. CDR3 length: 15 amino acids.

The CDR3 loop is CAGSRDNTNTEAFF. The CDR3 coding sequence is TGTGCCGGTAGCCGGGACAACACGAACACTGAAGCTTTCTTT. The rearrangement links TRBV6-6 to TRBJ1-1; perhaps TRBD1 as D (6 bases). V lost 11 bases and J lost 1, with 17 bases in between. CDR1 is MNHNY and CDR2 is SVGAGI in the germline V gene (reference sequence). CDR3 size: 14 residues.

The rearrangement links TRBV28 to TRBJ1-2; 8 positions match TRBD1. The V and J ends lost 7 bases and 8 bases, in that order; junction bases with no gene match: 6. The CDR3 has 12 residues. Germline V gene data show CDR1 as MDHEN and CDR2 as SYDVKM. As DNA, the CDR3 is TGTGCCAGCACCGCGACAGGGGACGGCTACACCTTC. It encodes CASTATGDGYTF.